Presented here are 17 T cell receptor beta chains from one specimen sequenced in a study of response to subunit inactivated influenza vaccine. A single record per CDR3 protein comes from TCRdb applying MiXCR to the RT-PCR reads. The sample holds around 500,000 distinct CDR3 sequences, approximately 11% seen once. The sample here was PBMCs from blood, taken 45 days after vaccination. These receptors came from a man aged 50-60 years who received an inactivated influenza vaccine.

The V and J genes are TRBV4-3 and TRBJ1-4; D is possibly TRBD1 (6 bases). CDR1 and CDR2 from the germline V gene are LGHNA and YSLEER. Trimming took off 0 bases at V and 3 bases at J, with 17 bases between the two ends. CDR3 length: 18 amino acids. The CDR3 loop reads CASSQDLIIGGANEKLFF. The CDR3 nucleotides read TGCGCCAGCAGCCAAGATCTTATCATAGGGGGAGCTAATGAAAAACTGTTTTTT.

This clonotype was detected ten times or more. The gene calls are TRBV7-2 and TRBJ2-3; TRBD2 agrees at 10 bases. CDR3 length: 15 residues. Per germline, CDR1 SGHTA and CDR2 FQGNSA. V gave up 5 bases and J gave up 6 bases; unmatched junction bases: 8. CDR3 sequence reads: CASSLSGGGGDTQYF. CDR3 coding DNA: TGTGCCAGCAGCCTAAGCGGGGGGGGCGGTGATACGCAGTATTTT.

CDR3: CASSVATGTVPLGLHF. In DNA, the CDR3 is TGTGCCAGCAGCGTAGCTACTGGGACAGTGCCATTAGGCCTCCACTTT. The chain employs TRBV9 and TRBJ1-6, with 7 bases identical to TRBD1. Unmatched junction bases numbered 15, after V lost 0 bases and J lost 15 bases. Germline V gene data show CDR1 as SGDLS and CDR2 as YYNGEE. The CDR3 sequence is 16 residues long.

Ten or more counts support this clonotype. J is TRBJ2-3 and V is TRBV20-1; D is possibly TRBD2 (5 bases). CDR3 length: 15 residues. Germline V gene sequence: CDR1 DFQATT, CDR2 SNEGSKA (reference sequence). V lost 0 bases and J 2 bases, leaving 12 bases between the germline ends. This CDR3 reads CSARDERGSTDTQYF. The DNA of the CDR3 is TGCAGTGCTAGAGATGAACGGGGTTCCACAGATACGCAGTATTTT.

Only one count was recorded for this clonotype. CDR3 amino acids: CASSLLPGLAGEYEQYF. The DNA of the CDR3 is TGTGCCAGCAGCTTACTACCTGGACTAGCGGGGGAGTACGAGCAGTACTTC. The V and J genes are TRBV7-8 and TRBJ2-7; 13 bases line up with TRBD2. The CDR3 contains 17 residues. V lost 2 bases to trimming and J lost 4 bases; unmatched junction nucleotides: 8. Germline V gene lookup returns CDR1 SGHVS and CDR2 FQNEAQ.

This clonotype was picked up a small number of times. CDR3 coding DNA: TGCGCCAGCAGCTTGGCCTTTGGTCTGAGCGAGCAGTACTTC. Protein sequence: CASSLAFGLSEQYF. The chain has TRBV5-1 and TRBJ2-7; no definite D call. V was shortened by 0 bases and J by 6 bases, with 13 bases between the two germline ends. There are 14 residues in the CDR3. The germline V gene encodes CDR1 SGHRS and CDR2 YFSETQ.

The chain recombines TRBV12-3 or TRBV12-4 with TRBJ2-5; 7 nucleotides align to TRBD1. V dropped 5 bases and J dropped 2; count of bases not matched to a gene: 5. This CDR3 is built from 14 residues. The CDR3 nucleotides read TGTGCCAGCAGTGTGACAGGGACACAAGAGACCCAGTACTTC. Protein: CASSVTGTQETQYF.

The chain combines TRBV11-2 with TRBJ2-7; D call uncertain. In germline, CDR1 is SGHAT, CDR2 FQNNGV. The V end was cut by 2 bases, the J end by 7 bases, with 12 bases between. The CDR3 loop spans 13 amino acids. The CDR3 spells CASSLRQSEEQYF. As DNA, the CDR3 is TGTGCCAGCAGCTTACGGCAGTCAGAGGAGCAGTACTTC.

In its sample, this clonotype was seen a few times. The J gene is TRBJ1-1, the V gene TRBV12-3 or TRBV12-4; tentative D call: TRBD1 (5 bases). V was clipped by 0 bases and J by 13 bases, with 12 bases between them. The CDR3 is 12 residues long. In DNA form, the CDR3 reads TGTGCCAGCAGTTTAGCCCAACAGGTCGGTTTCTTT. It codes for CASSLAQQVGFF.

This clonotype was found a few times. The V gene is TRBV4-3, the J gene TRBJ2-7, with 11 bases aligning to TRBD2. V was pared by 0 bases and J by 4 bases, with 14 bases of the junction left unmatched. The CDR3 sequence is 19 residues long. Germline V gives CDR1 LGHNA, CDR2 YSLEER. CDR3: CASSQDWGGRLAGSYEQYF. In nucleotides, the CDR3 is TGCGCCAGCAGCCAAGATTGGGGGGGTAGACTAGCGGGAAGTTACGAGCAGTACTTC.

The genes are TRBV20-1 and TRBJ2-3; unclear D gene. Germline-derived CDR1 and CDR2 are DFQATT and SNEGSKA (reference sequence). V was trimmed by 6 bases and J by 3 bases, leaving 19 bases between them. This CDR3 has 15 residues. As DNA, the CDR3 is TGCAGTGCCAAAGGCCTGCTAGAGATGACAGATACGCAGTATTTT. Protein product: CSAKGLLEMTDTQYF.

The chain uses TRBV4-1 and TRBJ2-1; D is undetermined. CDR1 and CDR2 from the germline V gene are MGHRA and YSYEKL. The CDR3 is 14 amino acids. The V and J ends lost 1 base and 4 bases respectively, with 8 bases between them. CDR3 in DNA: TGCGCCAGCAGCCAAGCGGGTGCTTACAATGAGCAGTTCTTC. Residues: CASSQAGAYNEQFF.

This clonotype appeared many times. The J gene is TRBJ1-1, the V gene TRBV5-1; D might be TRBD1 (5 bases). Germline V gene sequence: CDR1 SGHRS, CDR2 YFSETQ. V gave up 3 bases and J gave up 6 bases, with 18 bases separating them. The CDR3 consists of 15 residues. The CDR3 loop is CASSSDPYQGAEAFF. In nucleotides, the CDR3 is TGCGCCAGCAGCTCCGACCCTTATCAGGGCGCTGAAGCTTTCTTT.

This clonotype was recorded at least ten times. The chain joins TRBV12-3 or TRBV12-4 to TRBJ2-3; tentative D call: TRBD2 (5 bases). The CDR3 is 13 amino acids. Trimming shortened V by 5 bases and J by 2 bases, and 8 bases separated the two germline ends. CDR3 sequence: CASSSGYTDTQYF. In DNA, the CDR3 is TGTGCCAGCAGTAGCGGATACACAGATACGCAGTATTTT.

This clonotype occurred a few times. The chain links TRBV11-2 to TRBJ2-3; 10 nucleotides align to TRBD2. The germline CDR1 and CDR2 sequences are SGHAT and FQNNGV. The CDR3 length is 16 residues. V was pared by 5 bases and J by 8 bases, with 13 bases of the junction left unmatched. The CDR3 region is CASSLVPQRGGGTQYF. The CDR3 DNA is TGTGCCAGCAGCCTAGTCCCACAGCGGGGGGGCGGTACGCAGTATTTT.

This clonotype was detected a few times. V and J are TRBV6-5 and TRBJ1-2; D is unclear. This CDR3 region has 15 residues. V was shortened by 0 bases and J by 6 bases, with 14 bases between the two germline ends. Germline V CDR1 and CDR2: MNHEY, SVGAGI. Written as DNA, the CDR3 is TGTGCCAGCAGTTACTCGTCTCCCGACGGGGATGGCTACACCTTC. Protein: CASSYSSPDGDGYTF.

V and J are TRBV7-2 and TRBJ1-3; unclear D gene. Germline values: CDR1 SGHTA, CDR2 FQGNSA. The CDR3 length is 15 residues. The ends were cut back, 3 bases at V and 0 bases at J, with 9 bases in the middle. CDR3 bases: TGTGCCAGCAGCTTGTGGCACGACTCTGGAAACACCATATATTTT. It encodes CASSLWHDSGNTIYF.